The clone carrying this TCR beta chain was observed a single time. Its antigen is not known. These data belong to a study of cytomegalovirus exposure and HLA in healthy donors. Study observations and caveats: There were 160 or so TCR beta chains listed as cytomegalovirus-associated.

Clones were sequenced by immunoSEQ multiplex PCR, and TCRdb holds only the in-frame ones, with some missing. The sample lists about 110,000 clones, around 95% seen once, with roughly 0.67% in the top ten. This CDR3 has 17 residues. Germline V CDR1 and CDR2: MGHRA, YSYEKL. The V and J ends lost 1 base and 0 bases respectively, with 13 bases between them. The receptor's source is a woman aged 18-30 years in good health and CMV-seronegative. V usage is TRBV4-1 and J usage is TRBJ1-5; D is uncertain. Material for sequencing was PBMCs. CDR3: CASSQVFGEYSNQPQHF. CDR3 in DNA: TGCGCCAGCAGCCAAGTATTCGGTGAATATAGCAATCAGCCCCAGCATTTT.